A selection of T cell receptor beta chains follows, all from one sample in a study of blood T cell repertoires in COVID-19. Profiled with immunoSEQ multiplex PCR; TCRdb holds only in-frame clones, not every one. The data show a few hundred thousand clones, around 87% seen once. Input material: peripheral blood. These receptors came from a woman aged 30 to 39 with COVID-19, enrolled during active disease. The CDR3 runs from the conserved cysteine through the conserved F or W. The order of the fields is CDR3 DNA, CDR3 protein, D gene, J gene, V gene. D genes are given only for firm matches.

TGTGCCAGCAGGGTAATAGCGGGAGGGGTCAATGAGCAGTTCTTC CASRVIAGGVNEQFF TRBD2 TRBJ2-1 TRBV7-2
TGTGCCAGCAGCCAAGACGGGACTAGGGGGGACATTCAGTACTTC CASSQDGTRGDIQYF TRBD2 TRBJ2-4 TRBV3-1/TRBV3-2
TGTGCCAGCAGCTCCAGTGGCGGGCCGTACTCCTACGAGCAGTACTTC CASSSSGGPYSYEQYF - TRBJ2-7 TRBV11-2
TGTGCCAGCAGTTTATACGCTAGCGGGAGGGCCGACACCGGGGAGCTGTTTTTT CASSLYASGRADTGELFF TRBD2 TRBJ2-2 TRBV28
TGTGCCAGCAGTTTGGGGACTAGCGGGTTCACAGATACGCAGTATTTT CASSLGTSGFTDTQYF TRBD2 TRBJ2-3 TRBV6-2/TRBV6-3
TGTGCCAGCAGTTGGGCTAGCGGGAACACCGGGGAGCTGTTTTTT CASSWASGNTGELFF TRBD2 TRBJ2-2 TRBV6-1
TGTGCCAGCAGTGAACCCCGGACAGGGCCTAACTATGGCTACACCTTC CASSEPRTGPNYGYTF TRBD1 TRBJ1-2 TRBV2
TGTGCTAGCAGCTTAGAAGGGGGAGTAGGAGAGACCCAGTACTTC CASSLEGGVGETQYF - TRBJ2-5 TRBV7-7
TGTGCCAGCAGGGCGGACAGGGCAAATTCACCCCTCCACTTT CASRADRANSPLHF TRBD1 TRBJ1-6 TRBV2
TGTGCCAGCAGCGCTAGCGGGGGTTATGGAGATACGCAGTATTTT CASSASGGYGDTQYF TRBD2 TRBJ2-3 TRBV9
TGTGCCAGCAGTCCCCTGACATGGGCCCTCGGCACTGAAGCTTTCTTT CASSPLTWALGTEAFF - TRBJ1-1 TRBV28
TGTGCCAGCAGCTTTCCGGGACAGGTGAATGAAAAACTGTTTTTT CASSFPGQVNEKLFF TRBD1 TRBJ1-4 TRBV5-6
TGTGCCAGCAGGGAGGGGGCGGGAGGCAATGAGCAGTTCTTC CASREGAGGNEQFF - TRBJ2-1 TRBV7-2
TGTGCCAGCTCACCACCAGAGGGACAGGGGATTCACTATGGCTACACCTTC CASSPPEGQGIHYGYTF TRBD1 TRBJ1-2 TRBV18
TGTGCCAGCAGCTCGACTAGCGGGAGATATAATACGCAGTATTTT CASSSTSGRYNTQYF TRBD2 TRBJ2-3 TRBV11-3
TGTGCCAGCAGTTCGACAGGGTTCTACAATGAGCAGTTCTTC CASSSTGFYNEQFF TRBD1 TRBJ2-1 TRBV6-5
TGTGCCAGCAGTTGGGCCGGGACAGCCCAAGCTTTCTTT CASSWAGTAQAFF TRBD1 TRBJ1-1 TRBV27
TGTGCCAGCAGCTCAACAGGGGGCAATGAGCAGTTCTTC CASSSTGGNEQFF TRBD1 TRBJ2-1 TRBV11-2
TGTGCCAGCAGTCAACACCAGACAGGGGTCTATGGCTACACCTTC CASSQHQTGVYGYTF TRBD1 TRBJ1-2 TRBV6-5
TGTGCCAGCAGCCTACTGGGCCAGACAGATACGCAGTATTTT CASSLLGQTDTQYF - TRBJ2-3 TRBV3-1/TRBV3-2
TGTGCCAGCAGTTCGCAGGGGTCGAATCAGCCCCAGCATTTT CASSSQGSNQPQHF - TRBJ1-5 TRBV2
TGTGCCAGTTTCACGGGAGGGTTCACTGAAGCTTTCTTT CASFTGGFTEAFF - TRBJ1-1 TRBV5-4